Listed below are T cell receptor beta chains from one sample, sequenced in a study of blood T cell repertoires in COVID-19. The data were produced by immunoSEQ multiplex PCR, yet TCRdb's version contains in-frame clones alone and is incomplete. The table records tens of thousands of clones, approximately 85% of them present only once. Sequencing input: peripheral blood. The receptor set was obtained from a woman older than 75 with COVID-19, enrolled during active disease. CDR3s include the opening cysteine and the closing phenylalanine or tryptophan. Fields, in order: CDR3 protein, CDR3 DNA, clone size, D gene, J gene, V gene. The D gene is left open where the match is weak. Clone size, where shown, is once, few, many, or a class for clones that have expanded.

CASSLNSGAPNTGELFF	TGTGCCAGCAGCTTAAATAGCGGGGCGCCGAACACCGGGGAGCTGTTTTTT	NA	TRBD2	TRBJ2-2	TRBV7-2
CASSLGELWAETQYF	TGTGCCAGCAGCTTGGGCGAGCTCTGGGCAGAGACCCAGTACTTC	NA	NA	TRBJ2-5	TRBV5-5
CASIDRRSYGYTF	TGTGCCAGTATTGACAGGCGATCCTATGGCTACACCTTC	NA	NA	TRBJ1-2	TRBV19
CASSPSRDSLKFF	TGTGCCAGCAGTCCGTCCCGGGACTCCCTTAAGTTCTTC	few	NA	TRBJ2-1	TRBV12-3/TRBV12-4
CASRNSYEQYF	TGTGCCAGCAGGAACAGCTACGAGCAGTACTTC	NA	NA	TRBJ2-7	TRBV6-5
CASSGTVSYEQYF	TGTGCCAGCAGTGGGACAGTCTCCTACGAGCAGTACTTC	NA	NA	TRBJ2-7	TRBV2
CASSRLLGGGSYEQYF	TGCGCCAGCAGCCGACTCCTTGGCGGGGGGTCCTACGAGCAGTACTTC	NA	TRBD2	TRBJ2-7	TRBV4-1
CASSALQGPYEKLFF	TGTGCCAGCAGTGCCCTACAGGGCCCCTATGAAAAACTGTTTTTT	NA	NA	TRBJ1-4	TRBV25-1
CASSQRAGTYEQYF	TGTGCCAGCAGTCAGAGGGCGGGTACCTACGAGCAGTACTTC	NA	NA	TRBJ2-7	TRBV6-5
CASLPAVGPGANVLTF	TGTGCCAGTCTTCCCGCTGTGGGGCCTGGGGCCAACGTCCTGACTTTC	NA	NA	TRBJ2-6	TRBV19
CASSMGRYNEQFF	TGTGCCAGTAGTATGGGGCGATACAATGAGCAGTTCTTC	NA	NA	TRBJ2-1	TRBV19
CASSFVWLETGVGLDTEAFF	TGTGCCAGCAGCTTTGTCTGGTTGGAGACAGGGGTGGGTTTGGACACTGAAGCTTTCTTT	few	NA	TRBJ1-1	TRBV12-1
CASSYRDRGYEQYF	TGTGCCAGTAGTTACCGGGACAGGGGCTACGAGCAGTACTTC	NA	TRBD1	TRBJ2-7	TRBV19
CASKNREGGNTIYF	TGCGCCAGCAAAAACAGGGAAGGTGGAAACACCATATATTTT	NA	NA	TRBJ1-3	TRBV5-1
CASSAIPGGGTEAFF	TGTGCCAGCAGTGCTATCCCAGGAGGAGGGACTGAAGCTTTCTTT	NA	NA	TRBJ1-1	TRBV2
CSVGIQVGGYTGELFF	TGCAGCGTTGGTATTCAGGTGGGGGGTTACACCGGGGAGCTGTTTTTT	NA	NA	TRBJ2-2	TRBV29-1
CSVVAQGNTEAFF	TGCAGCGTTGTCGCACAGGGTAACACTGAAGCTTTCTTT	NA	NA	TRBJ1-1	TRBV29-1
CASSRGLAGGYRTDTQYF	TGCGCCAGCAGCCGGGGACTAGCGGGGGGGTATAGGACAGATACGCAGTATTTT	NA	TRBD2	TRBJ2-3	TRBV4-1
CASRGDGVGNQPQHF	TGTGCCAGCAGGGGAGACGGAGTCGGGAATCAGCCCCAGCATTTT	once	NA	TRBJ1-5	TRBV6-5
CASSPISTSGATGELFF	TGCGCCAGCAGCCCCATATCGACTAGCGGGGCCACCGGGGAGCTGTTTTTT	NA	TRBD2	TRBJ2-2	TRBV5-1
CASSSRGQGFYEQYF	TGCGCCAGCAGCAGCAGGGGACAGGGGTTTTACGAGCAGTACTTC	NA	TRBD1	TRBJ2-7	TRBV5-1
CASGTVSNTGELFF	TGCGCCAGCGGGACAGTTTCGAACACCGGGGAGCTGTTTTTT	NA	TRBD1	TRBJ2-2	TRBV5-1
CASSFVGPTDTQYF	TGCGCCAGCAGCTTTGTTGGGCCCACAGATACGCAGTATTTT	NA	NA	TRBJ2-3	TRBV5-1
CASSHGLTRTDNEQFF	TGTGCCAGCAGCCATGGACTCACCAGGACCGACAATGAGCAGTTCTTC	NA	NA	TRBJ2-1	TRBV7-6
CASSHAGGRDYTF	TGTGCCAGCAGCCACGCCGGGGGGCGAGACTACACCTTC	NA	NA	TRBJ1-2	TRBV3-1/TRBV3-2
CASSQDGGGELFF	TGCGCCAGCAGCCAAGACGGGGGCGGGGAGCTGTTTTTT	few	NA	TRBJ2-2	TRBV5-1
CASSPGGHSEAFF	TGTGCCAGCAGTCCCGGGGGTCATAGTGAAGCTTTCTTT	NA	NA	TRBJ1-1	TRBV12-3/TRBV12-4
CASSLDYTDTQYF	TGTGCCAGCAGCTTAGACTACACAGATACGCAGTATTTT	NA	NA	TRBJ2-3	TRBV7-2
CASRAGALGTYEQYF	TGTGCCAGTAGGGCGGGGGCCTTGGGGACCTACGAGCAGTACTTC	NA	NA	TRBJ2-7	TRBV19
CASSPGGNEQFF	TGTGCCAGCAGCCCGGGGGGGAATGAGCAGTTCTTC	medium-sized	TRBD2	TRBJ2-1	TRBV14
CASSPRLAGGISTDTQYF	TGTGCCAGCAGCCCTAGACTAGCGGGGGGCATAAGCACAGATACGCAGTATTTT	NA	TRBD2	TRBJ2-3	TRBV7-6
CAISEWELNEQFF	TGTGCCATCAGTGAGTGGGAGCTTAATGAGCAGTTCTTC	NA	NA	TRBJ2-1	TRBV10-3